The 17 T cell receptor beta chains in this list originate from one sample, sequenced in a study of T cells in women clearing cervical HPV infection. TCRdb's copy holds only in-frame clones and misses some; the assay was immunoSEQ multiplex PCR. This sample's table has 31,000 or so clones. The sequencing input was blood buffy coat. The receptors were gathered from a woman between 18 and 69 years old with a cervical HPV16 infection that either progressed to CIN3+ or cleared (not recorded which).

A remark on this clone: The read gets to within 3 residues of the CDR3 end, and the germline J gene fills in the rest. The V gene is TRBV30, the J gene TRBJ2-2, with D perhaps matching TRBD1 (6 bases). This CDR3 has 15 amino acids. Germline CDR1 GTSNPN, CDR2 SVGIG (reference sequence). The CDR3 spells CAFDRSITGANVLFF. The sequenced part of the CDR3 DNA is TGTGCCTTTGACAGGTCCATTACTGGGGCCAACGTG.

Concerning this clone: The observed sequence ends 3 residues before the CDR3 terminus, with the missing tail filled in from the germline J gene. This chain uses TRBV10-3 with TRBJ2-1, with D maybe TRBD1 (5 bases). Germline lookup yields CDR1 ENHRY and CDR2 SYGVKD. CDR3 length equals 14 residues. V lost 0 bases and J 8 bases, leaving 11 bases between the germline ends. CDR3 sequence: CAISESDWGHEQFF. The covered CDR3 bases are TGTGCCATCAGTGAGTCGGATTGGGGCCATGAG.

A remark on this clone: The CDR3 goes on 3 residues after the read ends, and that part is filled in from the germline J gene. The chain is built from TRBV7-9 and TRBJ2-4; 7 positions agree with TRBD1. This CDR3 has 13 amino acids. Germline loops: CDR1 SEHNR, CDR2 FQNEAQ (reference sequence). The DNA read from the CDR3 is TGTGCCAGCAGCTTAGCAGGGGGCTATGGT. It codes for CASSLAGGYG. The entire CDR3 is CASSLAGGYGQYF.

A note on this clone: The sequence runs out 3 residues before the end of the CDR3; the remainder is reconstructed from the germline J gene. V usage is TRBV6-2 or TRBV6-3 and J usage is TRBJ1-5, with D possibly matching TRBD1 (6 bases). This CDR3 region has 15 residues. The germline gives CDR1 MNHEY, CDR2 SVGEGT. Trimming left V 5 bases short and J 3 bases short, with 14 bases between. The part of the CDR3 DNA that was read is TGTGCCAGCAGTGATGGGGCAGGGGTCAATCAGCCC. Translating it yields CASSDGAGVNQP. The entire CDR3 reads CASSDGAGVNQPQHF.

As concerns this clone: A junction boundary mismatches the germline segment, possibly from a read error. The read is 3 residues too short to cover the CDR3 end, so that end is filled in from the germline J gene. The chain links TRBV4-2 to TRBJ1-2, with 9 positions matching TRBD1. Germline V lookup: CDR1 LGHNA, CDR2 YNFKEQ. The CDR3 runs to 18 residues. CDR3 DNA (partial): TGCGCCAGCAGCCAAGACGGGCCGGGACAGGGTACCAACTATGGC. It specifies CASSQDGPGQGTNYG. The CDR3 reads in full as CASSQDGPGQGTNYGYTF.

A remark on this clone: The sequence runs out 3 residues before the end of the CDR3; the remainder is reconstructed from the germline J gene. The chain recombines TRBV18 with TRBJ2-3, with 13 positions matching TRBD2. The CDR3 sequence is 18 residues long. The germline V gene has CDR1 KGHSH and CDR2 LQKENI. Trimming at V came to 3 bases and at J to 2 bases, leaving 8 bases not matched to a gene. Partial CDR3 DNA: TGTGCCAGCTCACCCACGTTACTAGCGGGGGGGCACACAGATACG. Protein: CASSPTLLAGGHTDT. The entire CDR3 sequence reads CASSPTLLAGGHTDTQYF.

Points on this clone: The read ends 3 residues early relative to the CDR3; the germline J gene fills the gap. The gene calls are TRBV7-3 and TRBJ2-2; 10 bases map to TRBD2. CDR1 SGHTA and CDR2 FQGTGA come from the germline V gene. V lost 1 base to trimming and J lost 3 bases; unmatched junction nucleotides: 5. The CDR3 spans 17 residues. Here the CDR3 reads CASSLMSGGADTGELFF. The CDR3 bases that were read are TGTGCCAGCAGCTTAATGAGCGGGGGGGCCGACACCGGGGAG.

A remark on this clone: The read ends 3 residues shy of where the CDR3 ends; the end is completed using the germline J gene. The chain couples TRBV6-2 or TRBV6-3 to TRBJ2-1, with 9 bases aligning to TRBD1. V lost 10 bases and J lost 3; bases outside the gene matches: 7. CDR1 is MNHEY and CDR2 is SVGEGT in the germline V gene. The CDR3 contains 14 residues. CDR3 region: CATDPGQGYNEQFF. The part of the CDR3 DNA that was read is TGTGCCACCGACCCGGGACAGGGCTACAATGAG.

To note about this clone: Read sequence stops 3 residues before the CDR3 end, and the germline J gene provides the missing end. This rearrangement joins TRBV7-9 to TRBJ1-5, with D maybe TRBD1 (6 bases). Germline-derived CDR1 and CDR2 are SEHNR and FQNEAQ (reference sequence). V lost 1 base and J 6 bases, leaving 13 bases between the germline ends. The CDR3 is 15 residues long. The CDR3 DNA, read in part, is TGTGCCAGCAGCTTAGATTCAGGGGTGATTCAGCCC. Residues: CASSLDSGVIQP. The entire CDR3 protein reads CASSLDSGVIQPQHF.

About this clone: The observed sequence ends 3 residues before the CDR3 terminus, with the missing tail filled in from the germline J gene. This chain joins TRBV6-2 or TRBV6-3 and TRBJ1-2; D perhaps matches TRBD1 (6 bases). In germline, CDR1 is MNHEY, CDR2 SVGEGT. This CDR3 spans 14 amino acids. V was trimmed by 0 bases and J by 7 bases, leaving 12 bases between them. The CDR3 reads CASSYSGTLGGYTF. The CDR3 DNA, read in part, is TGTGCCAGCAGTTACTCCGGGACATTAGGTGGC.

In regard to this clone: The read ends 3 residues early relative to the CDR3; the germline J gene fills the gap. This chain joins TRBV5-1 and TRBJ2-7; 7 bases are shared with TRBD2. This CDR3 has 16 residues. The germline CDR1 and CDR2 sequences are SGHRS and YFSETQ. The V and J ends lost 0 bases and 0 bases, in that order; junction bases with no gene match: 6. The covered CDR3 bases are TGCGCCAGCAGCTTGGCCGGGACTAAGGCCTCCTACGAG. Its translation is CASSLAGTKASYE. The whole CDR3 sequence is CASSLAGTKASYEQYF.

With regard to this clone: Read coverage stops 3 residues before the CDR3 terminus; the germline J gene supplies the remainder. This chain connects TRBV19 to TRBJ1-2, with D perhaps matching TRBD1 (6 bases). This CDR3 spans 15 amino acids. Germline CDR1 and CDR2: LNHDA and SQIVND (reference sequence). This CDR3 is CASSISWTDLYDYTF. CDR3 bases read: TGTGCCAGTAGTATAAGCTGGACAGACCTCTACGAC.

Concerning this clone itself: From the germline J gene comes the end of the CDR3, since the read stops 3 residues before it. The rearrangement links TRBV12-3 or TRBV12-4 to TRBJ2-7; D remains unclear. Between the trimmed V and J ends, which lost 5 bases and 0 bases, there was a span of 11 bases. The CDR3 length is 14 residues. The covered CDR3 bases are TGTGCCAGCAGTCTCGGCCGGGTCTCCTACGAG. Encoded protein: CASSLGRVSYE. The full CDR3 protein reads CASSLGRVSYEQYF.

To note about this clone: The CDR3 goes on 3 residues after the read ends, and that part is filled in from the germline J gene. The chain carries TRBV29-1 and TRBJ2-1, with 10 positions matching TRBD2. Germline V gene lookup returns CDR1 SQVTM and CDR2 ANQGSEA. The V and J ends lost 6 bases and 5 bases, in that order; junction bases with no gene match: 7. The CDR3 contains 14 residues. The CDR3 DNA, read in part, is TGCAGCGTGTATCCTAGCGGGAGACACAATGAG. Protein sequence: CSVYPSGRHNE. The whole CDR3 is CSVYPSGRHNEQFF.

CDR3 DNA (partial): TGCAGTGCTAGAGCCGGGACTAGCGGAGAGACC. Translating it yields CSARAGTSGET. The CDR3 in its entirety is CSARAGTSGETQYF. The chain is built from TRBV20-1 and TRBJ2-5; 11 bases are a match to TRBD2. The CDR3 end falls 3 residues outside the read, so it is completed with the germline J gene. CDR1 is DFQATT and CDR2 is SNEGSKA in the germline V gene (reference sequence). V was clipped by 1 base and J by 4 bases; unmatched bases: 2. The CDR3 sequence is 14 residues long.

With regard to this clone: Read sequence stops 3 residues before the CDR3 end, and the germline J gene provides the missing end. The chain uses TRBV7-9 and TRBJ1-2; D not certain. Germline assignment: CDR1 SEHNR and CDR2 FQNEAQ (reference sequence). This CDR3 spans 15 amino acids. The CDR3 DNA, read in part, is TGTGCCAGCAGCCTTAACCCGGGTACCCCCTACGAC. Translating it yields CASSLNPGTPYD. The whole CDR3 sequence reads CASSLNPGTPYDYTF.

Turning to this clone: The read ends 3 residues early relative to the CDR3; the germline J gene fills the gap. The chain is built from TRBV20-1 and TRBJ2-7, with 9 bases fitting TRBD1. Looked up from germline, CDR1 is DFQATT and CDR2 is SNEGSKA (reference sequence). V was pared by 2 bases and J by 6 bases, with 8 bases of the junction left unmatched. The CDR3 runs to 14 residues. The CDR3 sequence is CSARYEGTGTEQYF. The sequenced CDR3 bases are TGCAGTGCTAGATATGAGGGGACAGGGACCGAG.